The clone carrying this T cell receptor (beta chain) came up a few times. CDR3 length equals 13 residues. V was cut by 0 bases and J by 5 bases, with 7 bases left in between. Per germline, CDR1 LNHNV and CDR2 YYDKDF (reference sequence). These data are taken from a study of T-cell memory formation after mild COVID-19. TCRdb called the 5' RACE reads again in MiXCR, with one record for every CDR3 protein. Of around 500,000 distinct CDR3 sequences in the sample, about 20% were seen once. The gene calls are TRBV15 and TRBJ2-5, with D unresolved. The clonotype originates from an adult woman who had mild COVID-19 (a few samples of this study predate the infection). Cell type and time point are not known. The source material was PBMCs or a T cell subset sorted from them (not recorded which). CDR3 DNA sequence: TGTGCCACCAGCAGAGATCTAAAGGAGACCCAGTACTTC. Encoded protein: CATSRDLKETQYF.